This T cell receptor beta chain appears in the sequencing data of a study of early T cells in non-severe SARS-CoV-2 infection. Study at large: Chains were not paired, and sequencing was done on bulk RNA from unsorted whole blood.

Ten or more counts support this clonotype. CDR3 length: 16 residues. V gave up 6 bases and J gave up 2 bases; unmatched junction bases: 10. CDR1 LNHDA and CDR2 SQIVND come from the germline V gene (reference sequence). TCRdb recomputed calls from the 5' RACE reads with MiXCR, one row per CDR3 protein. This sample has almost 30,000 distinct CDR3 sequences, with about 6.1% found just once. The clonotype comes from an adult who was a healthcare worker with PCR-confirmed SARS-CoV-2 infection or an uninfected control (not recorded which). Sequencing was carried out using whole blood. The gene calls are TRBV19 and TRBJ2-4; 7 bases line up with TRBD2. CDR3 nucleotides: TGTGCCAGTAGCTCCTACATGGGGGGGTCCAAAAACATTCAGTACTTC. This encodes CASSSYMGGSKNIQYF.